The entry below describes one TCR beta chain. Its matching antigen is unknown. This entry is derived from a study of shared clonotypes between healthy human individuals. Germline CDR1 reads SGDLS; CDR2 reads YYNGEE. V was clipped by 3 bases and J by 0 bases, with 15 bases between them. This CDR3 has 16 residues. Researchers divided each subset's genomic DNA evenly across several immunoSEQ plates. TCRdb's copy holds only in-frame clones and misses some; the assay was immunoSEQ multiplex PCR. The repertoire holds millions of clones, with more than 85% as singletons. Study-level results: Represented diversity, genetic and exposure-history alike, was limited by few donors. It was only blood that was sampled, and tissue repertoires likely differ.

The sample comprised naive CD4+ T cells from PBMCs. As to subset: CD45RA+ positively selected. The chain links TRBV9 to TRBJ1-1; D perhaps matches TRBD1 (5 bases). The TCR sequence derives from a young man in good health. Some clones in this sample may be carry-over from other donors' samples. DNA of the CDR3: TGTGCCAGCAGCGCGACAGCCCGAGGAATGAACACTGAAGCTTTCTTT. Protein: CASSATARGMNTEAFF.